The present TCR beta chain was sequenced within a study of shared clonotypes between healthy human individuals. Under the authors' procedure: For the immunoSEQ data, sequences were junction-only without quality scores, so filtering differed. This table comes from immunoSEQ multiplex PCR, and its TCRdb copy is limited to in-frame clones, with some not included. V and J calls and clone size are copied from that table; D and trimming were computed from the DNA. Among 2 million or so clones listed, 85% to 95% were seen once. Between the trimmed V and J ends, which lost 5 bases and 6 bases, there was a span of 7 bases. CDR1 is MNHNY, CDR2 SVGAGI, per germline (reference sequence). The CDR3 extends over 11 amino acids.

The chain uses TRBV6-6 and TRBJ1-2, with D unresolved. Sequenced: naive CD4+ T cells sorted from blood. Sample subset: CD45RA+ positively selected. The clonotype was recovered from a man aged 18 to 30 in good health. The CDR3 region has the DNA TGTGCCAGCAGTAAGAACGATGGCTACACCTTC. Residues: CASSKNDGYTF.